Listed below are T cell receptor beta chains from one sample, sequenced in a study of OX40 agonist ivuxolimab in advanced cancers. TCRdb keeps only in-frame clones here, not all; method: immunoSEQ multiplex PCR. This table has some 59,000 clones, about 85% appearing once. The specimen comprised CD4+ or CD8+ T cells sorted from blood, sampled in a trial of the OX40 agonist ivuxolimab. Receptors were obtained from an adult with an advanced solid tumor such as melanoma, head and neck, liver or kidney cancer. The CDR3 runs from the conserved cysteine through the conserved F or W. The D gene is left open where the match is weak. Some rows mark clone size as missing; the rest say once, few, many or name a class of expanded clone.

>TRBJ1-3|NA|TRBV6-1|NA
CASSDPAGHSGNTIYF
TGTGCCAGCAGTGATCCCGCAGGGCACTCTGGAAACACCATATATTTT
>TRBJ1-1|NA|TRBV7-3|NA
CASSLHPAMNTEAFF
TGTGCCAGCAGCTTACATCCAGCGATGAACACTGAAGCTTTCTTT
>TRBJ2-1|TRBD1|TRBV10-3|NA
CAITDPGQRIDEQFF
TGTGCCATCACTGACCCGGGACAGCGGATTGATGAGCAGTTCTTC
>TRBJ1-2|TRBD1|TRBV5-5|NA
CASSPLDRASAGYTF
TGTGCCAGCAGCCCCCTGGACAGGGCTTCTGCTGGCTACACCTTC
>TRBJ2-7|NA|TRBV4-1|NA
CASSALTGTYEQYF
TGCGCCAGCAGCGCTTTGACGGGAACCTACGAGCAGTACTTC
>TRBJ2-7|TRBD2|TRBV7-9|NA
CASSLQASGRSSYEQYF
TGTGCCAGCAGCTTACAGGCTAGCGGGAGGTCGTCCTACGAGCAGTACTTC
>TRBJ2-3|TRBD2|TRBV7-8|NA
CASSSWTSGLSDTQYF
TGTGCCAGCAGCTCTTGGACTAGCGGGCTATCAGATACGCAGTATTTT
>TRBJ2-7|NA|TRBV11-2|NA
CASSGRPRGEQYF
TGTGCCAGCAGCGGAAGGCCTAGGGGCGAGCAGTACTTC
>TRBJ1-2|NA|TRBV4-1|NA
CASSQTPTGQFYGYTF
TGCGCCAGCAGCCAAACACCGACGGGACAATTCTATGGCTACACCTTC
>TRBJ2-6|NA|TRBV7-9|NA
CASRPAGANVLTF
TGTGCCAGCCGCCCTGCTGGGGCCAACGTCCTGACTTTC
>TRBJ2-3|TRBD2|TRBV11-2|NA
CASSFGTSVGDTQYF
TGTGCCAGCAGCTTTGGGACTAGCGTCGGAGATACGCAGTATTTT
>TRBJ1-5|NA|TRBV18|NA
CASSPRQNNQPQHF
TGTGCCAGCTCACCCCGACAGAACAATCAGCCCCAGCATTTT
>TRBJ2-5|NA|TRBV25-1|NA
CASSERGRGGQETQYF
TGTGCCAGCAGCGAAAGGGGGCGGGGAGGCCAAGAGACCCAGTACTTC
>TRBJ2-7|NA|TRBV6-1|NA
CASSAAYEQYF
TGTGCCAGCTCGGCAGCCTACGAGCAGTACTTC
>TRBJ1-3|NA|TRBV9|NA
CASSVSTGGNTIYF
TGTGCCAGCAGCGTCTCTACGGGCGGAAACACCATATATTTT
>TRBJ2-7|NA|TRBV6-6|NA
CASRGWGAYEQYF
TGTGCCAGCAGAGGGTGGGGGGCCTACGAGCAGTACTTC
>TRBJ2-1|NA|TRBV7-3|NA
CASSWDHRRNEQFF
TGTGCCAGCAGCTGGGACCATCGGCGGAATGAGCAGTTCTTC
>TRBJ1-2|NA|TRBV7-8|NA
CASSPTPTYNYGYTF
TGTGCCAGCAGCCCCACCCCCACATATAACTATGGCTACACCTTC
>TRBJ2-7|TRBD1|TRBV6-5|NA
CASRAGQGANEQYF
TGTGCCAGCAGGGCGGGACAGGGGGCGAACGAGCAGTACTTC
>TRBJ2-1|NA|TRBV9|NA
CASSVGGTYNEQFF
TGTGCCAGCAGCGTAGGAGGGACGTACAATGAGCAGTTCTTC
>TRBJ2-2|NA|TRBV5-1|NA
CASSSLVAAGELFF
TGCGCCAGCAGCTCCCTGGTAGCGGCCGGGGAGCTGTTTTTT
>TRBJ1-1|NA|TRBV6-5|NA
CASSYQGFTEAFF
TGTGCCAGCAGTTACCAGGGATTCACTGAAGCTTTCTTT
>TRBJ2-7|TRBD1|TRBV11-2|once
CASSPGQGRSHEQYF
TGTGCCAGCAGCCCCGGACAGGGACGGTCCCACGAGCAGTACTTC
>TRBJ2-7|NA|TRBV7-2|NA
CASSQRRGNYYEQYF
TGTGCCAGCAGCCAGAGACGGGGGAACTACTACGAGCAGTACTTC
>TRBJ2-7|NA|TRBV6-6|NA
CASSYYAGTYEQYF
TGTGCCAGCAGTTACTATGCAGGGACCTACGAGCAGTACTTC
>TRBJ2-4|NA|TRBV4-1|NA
CASSQLTGQGAKNIQYF
TGCGCCAGCAGCCAACTGACAGGTCAGGGGGCCAAAAACATTCAGTACTTC
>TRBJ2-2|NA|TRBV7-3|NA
CASRSRDTGELFF
TGTGCCAGCAGAAGCAGAGACACCGGGGAGCTGTTTTTT
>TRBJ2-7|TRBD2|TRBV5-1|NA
CASSLAAGTSVAYEQYF
TGCGCCAGCAGCTTGGCCGCTGGGACTAGCGTCGCCTACGAGCAGTACTTC
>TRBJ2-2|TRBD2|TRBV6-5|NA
CASSSSGSGAGELFF
TGTGCCAGCAGTTCTAGCGGGAGTGGGGCCGGGGAGCTGTTTTTT
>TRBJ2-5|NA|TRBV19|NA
CASSIGGIRETQYF
TGTGCCAGTAGTATAGGGGGGATTAGAGAGACCCAGTACTTC
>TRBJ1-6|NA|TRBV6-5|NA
CASSYYSGKDSPLHF
TGTGCCAGCAGTTATTATTCTGGGAAGGATTCACCCCTCCACTTT
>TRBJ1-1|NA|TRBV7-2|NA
CASRNRQTTEAFF
TGTGCCAGCAGAAACCGACAGACCACTGAAGCTTTCTTT
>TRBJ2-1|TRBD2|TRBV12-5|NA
CASGQPSGEQFF
TGTGCTAGTGGGCAACCTAGCGGCGAGCAGTTCTTC
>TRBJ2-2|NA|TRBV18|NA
CASSPGGGSIGELFF
TGTGCCAGCTCACCAGGGGGCGGGAGCATCGGGGAGCTGTTTTTT
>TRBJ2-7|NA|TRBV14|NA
CASSREPEAHQYF
TGTGCCAGCAGTCGTGAGCCCGAGGCACATCAGTACTTC
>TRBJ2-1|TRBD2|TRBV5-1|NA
CASSLILADNEQFF
TGCGCCAGCAGCTTGATCCTAGCGGACAATGAGCAGTTCTTC
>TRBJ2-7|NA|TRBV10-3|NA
CAISGTVYEQYF
TGTGCCATCAGCGGGACCGTCTACGAGCAGTACTTC
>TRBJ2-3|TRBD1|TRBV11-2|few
CASSDRGLADTQYF
TGTGCCAGCAGTGACAGGGGGTTGGCAGATACGCAGTATTTT
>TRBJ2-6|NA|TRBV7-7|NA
CASSPAGAGANVLTF
TGTGCTAGCAGCCCTGCGGGGGCCGGGGCCAACGTCCTGACTTTC
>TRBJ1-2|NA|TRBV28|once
CASSRGDNPYGYTF
TGTGCCAGCAGTCGGGGGGACAACCCATATGGCTACACCTTC
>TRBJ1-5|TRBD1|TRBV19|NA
CASSPDRGTRYMRNQPQHF
TGTGCCAGTAGTCCCGACAGGGGAACAAGGTATATGCGCAATCAGCCCCAGCATTTT